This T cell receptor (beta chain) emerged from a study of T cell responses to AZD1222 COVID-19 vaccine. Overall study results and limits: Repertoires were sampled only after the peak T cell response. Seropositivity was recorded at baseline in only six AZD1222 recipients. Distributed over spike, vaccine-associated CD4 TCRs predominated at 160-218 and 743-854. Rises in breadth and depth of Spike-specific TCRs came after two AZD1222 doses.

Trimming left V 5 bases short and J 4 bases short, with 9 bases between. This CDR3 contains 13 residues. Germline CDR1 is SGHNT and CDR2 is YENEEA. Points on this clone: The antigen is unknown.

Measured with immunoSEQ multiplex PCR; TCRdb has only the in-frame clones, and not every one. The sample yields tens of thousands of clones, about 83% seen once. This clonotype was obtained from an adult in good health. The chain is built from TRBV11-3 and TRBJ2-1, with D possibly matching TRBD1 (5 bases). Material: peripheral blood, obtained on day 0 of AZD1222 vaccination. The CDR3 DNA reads TGTGCCAGCAGCACAAACAGGTACAATGAGCAGTTCTTC. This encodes CASSTNRYNEQFF.